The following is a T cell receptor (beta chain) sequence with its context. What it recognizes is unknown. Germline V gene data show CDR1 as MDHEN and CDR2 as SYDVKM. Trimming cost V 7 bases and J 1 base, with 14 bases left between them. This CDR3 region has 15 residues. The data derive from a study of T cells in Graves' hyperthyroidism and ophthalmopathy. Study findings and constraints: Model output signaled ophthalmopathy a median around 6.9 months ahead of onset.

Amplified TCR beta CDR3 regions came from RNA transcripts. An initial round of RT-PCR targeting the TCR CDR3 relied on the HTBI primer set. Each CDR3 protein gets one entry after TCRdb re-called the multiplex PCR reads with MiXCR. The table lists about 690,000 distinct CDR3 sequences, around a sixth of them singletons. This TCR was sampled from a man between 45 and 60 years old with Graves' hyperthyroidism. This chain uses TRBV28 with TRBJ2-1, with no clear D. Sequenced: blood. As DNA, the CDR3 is TGTGCCAGCAATTCGAACAGCCGATCCTACAATGAGCAGTTCTTC. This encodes CASNSNSRSYNEQFF.